This T cell receptor beta chain was recorded in a study of T cells in localized non-small cell lung cancer. The study, taken as a whole, reports: For the top 100 tumor clones, a median approximately 61 also appeared in adjacent lung. Owing to sequencing of a solitary tumor region, heterogeneity cannot be discounted.

For this clone: Its antigen is currently unknown.

TCRdb's copy holds only in-frame clones and misses some; the assay was immunoSEQ multiplex PCR. There are fewer than 100,000 clones in the sample; approximately 80% occur only once, and roughly 9.8% lies in the top ten. Trimming removed 0 bases from V and 3 bases from J, with 9 bases in between. From germline, CDR1 is SGHDT and CDR2 YYEEEE. This CDR3 has 14 residues. The sequenced sample was peripheral blood, obtained before any cancer treatment. The TCR comes from a female donor older than 55 with stage I lung adenocarcinoma. The chain is built from TRBV5-6 and TRBJ1-2, with unresolved D. This CDR3 reads CASSLVGDDYGYTF. The CDR3 nucleotides are TGTGCCAGCAGCTTGGTGGGAGATGACTATGGCTACACCTTC.